Reported below is one T cell receptor beta chain. Germline trimming cut 4 bases from V and 2 bases from J; bases unmatched to any gene: 12. CDR3 length equals 16 residues. Germline V CDR1 and CDR2: SGHRS, YFSETQ. As processed by the authors: Estimates of nucleated cell counts were drawn from the amplification of reference gene primers. Sequencing was performed with immunoSEQ multiplex PCR; in TCRdb, only in-frame clones are kept and a portion is missing. V, J and clone size were drawn from that table, and D and trimming were deduced from the DNA. Counted here are more than 250,000 clones, roughly 90% occurring once; the ten biggest clones make up approximately 17%. The sample originates from a study of blood T cell repertoires in COVID-19. Cohorts were assigned according to the clinical history that participants reported.

Sequenced input: PBMCs or T cells enriched from blood (not recorded which). The receptor was derived from a woman under 40 who had recovered from COVID-19. V gene TRBV5-1 combines with J gene TRBJ2-7; 7 bases are a match to TRBD2. CDR3 sequence: CASSPTGLERTYEQYF. CDR3 sequence (DNA): TGCGCCAGCAGCCCAACTGGACTAGAGAGAACCTACGAGCAGTACTTC.